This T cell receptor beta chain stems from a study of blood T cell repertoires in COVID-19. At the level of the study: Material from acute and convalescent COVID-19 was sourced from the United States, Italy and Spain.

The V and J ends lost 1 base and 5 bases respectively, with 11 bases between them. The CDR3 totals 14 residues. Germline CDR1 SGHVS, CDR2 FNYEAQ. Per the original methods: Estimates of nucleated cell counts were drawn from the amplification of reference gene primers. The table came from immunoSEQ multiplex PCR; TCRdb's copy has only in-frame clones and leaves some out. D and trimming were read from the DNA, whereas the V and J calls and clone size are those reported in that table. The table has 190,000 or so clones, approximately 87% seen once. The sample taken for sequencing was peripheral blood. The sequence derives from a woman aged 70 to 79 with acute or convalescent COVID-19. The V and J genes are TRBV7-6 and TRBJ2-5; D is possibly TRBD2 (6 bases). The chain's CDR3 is CASSLVSGGETQYF. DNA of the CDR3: TGTGCCAGCAGCTTAGTTAGCGGAGGGGAGACCCAGTACTTC.